This T cell receptor (beta chain) derives from a study of cytomegalovirus exposure and HLA in healthy donors. General study findings and limits: The study recorded fewer than 200 TCR beta chains that were cytomegalovirus-associated. The tendency of first-cohort TCR clusters to co-occur in the 95 to 150 validation repertoires was the finding of a later analysis.

The germline V gene encodes CDR1 SGHDT and CDR2 YYEEEE. The CDR3 covers 11 residues. V lost 5 bases and J lost 8, with 10 bases in between. Donors came from a validation cohort of fewer than 150 subjects, distinct from the first 666-subject cohort. The table came from immunoSEQ multiplex PCR; TCRdb's copy has only in-frame clones and leaves some out. The table includes 100,000 to 150,000 clones, roughly 89% detected once. Concerning this clone itself: Its specificity is not known.

The clonotype originates from a woman under 30 in good health and CMV-seronegative. The sequenced sample was PBMCs. The chain combines TRBV5-6 with TRBJ1-2; the D gene is possibly TRBD1 (6 bases). The CDR3 sequence: CASSQGRGYTF. In nucleotides, the CDR3 is TGTGCCAGCAGTCAGGGGCGCGGCTACACCTTC.